Ten or more counts support the clone carrying this T cell receptor (beta chain). Its antigen remains unknown. Each patient was aged 18 to 65 and had newly diagnosed hyperthyroidism of under 2 months' duration. Lactation, pregnancy, other autoimmune disease or uncontrolled infection led to exclusion of patients. The CDR3 is made up of 16 amino acids. Germline V gene sequence: CDR1 PRHDT, CDR2 FYEKMQ (reference sequence). V was cut by 5 bases and J by 2 bases, with 15 bases left in between. This entry belongs to a study of T cells in Graves' hyperthyroidism and ophthalmopathy. It was RNA transcripts that yielded the amplified TCR beta CDR3 regions. HTBI primers were employed in a first-round RT-PCR of the TCR CDR3. One entry per CDR3 protein, called by TCRdb with MiXCR from the multiplex PCR reads. The table includes about 720,000 distinct CDR3 sequences, under 20% detected once. Notes on the study in general: Blood samples included most of the expanded thyroid clonotypes exceeding 0.001.

Sequencing was carried out using blood. This TCR was sampled from a woman in her forties or fifties with Graves' hyperthyroidism that later progressed to Graves' ophthalmopathy. The rearrangement joins TRBV13 to TRBJ2-2; a weak D match, TRBD1 (6 bases). In DNA, the CDR3 is TGTGCCAGCAGCGGACAGTCCTTAGCTAACACCGGGGAGCTGTTTTTT. This gives the protein CASSGQSLANTGELFF.